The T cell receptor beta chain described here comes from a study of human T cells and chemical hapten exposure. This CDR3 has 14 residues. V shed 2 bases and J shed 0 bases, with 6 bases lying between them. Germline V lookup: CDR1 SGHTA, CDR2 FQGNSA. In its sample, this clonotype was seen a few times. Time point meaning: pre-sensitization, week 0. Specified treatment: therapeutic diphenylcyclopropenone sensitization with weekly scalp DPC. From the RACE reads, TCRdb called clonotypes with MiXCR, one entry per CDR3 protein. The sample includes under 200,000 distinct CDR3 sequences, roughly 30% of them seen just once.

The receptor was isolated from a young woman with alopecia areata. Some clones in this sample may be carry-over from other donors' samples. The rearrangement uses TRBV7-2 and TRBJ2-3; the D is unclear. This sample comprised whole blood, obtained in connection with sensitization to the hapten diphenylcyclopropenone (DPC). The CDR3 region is CASSLRASTDTQYF. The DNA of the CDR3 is TGTGCCAGCAGCTTACGGGCTAGCACAGATACGCAGTATTTT.